The entry below describes one TCR beta chain. Antigen unknown. This beta chain is a stray read from a library made for alpha chains; its abundance is not meaningful. This entry is derived from a study of spatial heterogeneity in lung cancer. The overall study: There were consistently more beta-chain sequences detected than alpha-chain sequences. Study results and caveats: For expanded intratumoral alpha and beta TCRs, counts tracked tumor mutation counts.

V lost 5 bases to trimming and J lost 4 bases, with 11 bases between them. CDR3 size: 14 residues. Germline V lookup: CDR1 SNHLY, CDR2 FYNNEI. Time point denoted: sample taken at primary tumor resection. The donor population consisted of 72 patients with untreated, early-stage non-small cell lung cancer. Unsorted whole RNA of tumor, nontumor lung or frozen PBMC was sequenced. Each TCR cDNA molecule carried a unique molecular identifier. TCRdb re-analysed the 5' RACE reads in MiXCR, keeping a single row per CDR3 protein. The sample yields around 18,000 distinct CDR3 sequences, 9.5% to 10% seen once. The specimen comprised lung tumor tissue, sampled at surgery. This sequence joins TRBV2 and TRBJ1-4, with D possibly being TRBD1 (5 bases). The TCR was taken from a female donor with early-stage non-small cell lung cancer. CDR3: CASSRQTINEKLFF. The CDR3 DNA sequence: TGTGCCAGCAGTCGACAGACGATTAATGAAAAACTGTTTTTT. The full variable domain, rest sourced from reference TRBV2 and TRBJ1-4, is EPEVTQTPSHQVTQMGQEVILRCVPISNHLYFYWYRQILGQKVEFLVSFYNNEISEKSEIFDDQFSVERPDGSNFTLKIRSTKLEDSAMYFCASSRQTINEKLFFGSGTQLSVL.